The entry below gives a single T cell receptor (beta chain) sequence along with its context. The sample originates from a study of cytomegalovirus exposure and HLA in healthy donors. There are 15 residues in the CDR3. V was pared by 0 bases and J by 6 bases, with 4 bases of the junction left unmatched. Germline CDR1 is SGDLS and CDR2 is YYNGEE. A multiplex PCR was run with 60 Vbeta primers and 13 Jbeta primers. Data came from immunoSEQ multiplex PCR; TCRdb stores just in-frame clones and leaves some out. The profile covers 99,000 or so clones, with over 65% appearing a single time and 1.5% to 2% taken by the ten largest.

This receptor was taken from a woman aged 40-49 years in good health and CMV-seronegative. V is TRBV9 and J is TRBJ2-2; 8 bases match TRBD2. Sample: PBMCs. DNA of the CDR3: TGTGCCAGCAGCGTAGCAACTAGCGGTTCCGGGGAGCTGTTTTTT. Translated: CASSVATSGSGELFF. The variable domain in full, completed from reference TRBV9 and TRBJ2-2, reads DSGVTQTPKHLITATGQRVTLRCSPRSGDLSVYWYQQSLDQGLQFLIQYYNGEERAKGNILERFSAQQFPDLHSELNLSSLELGDSALYFCASSVATSGSGELFFGEGSRLTVL.